What follows are 24 T cell receptor beta chains derived from one specimen sequenced in a study of T cell repertoires in cytomegalovirus infection. No cognate antigen is known for these TCRs. TCRdb recomputed calls from the reads with MiXCR, one row per CDR3 protein. The table includes about 160,000 distinct CDR3 sequences, roughly 22% detected once. Sequenced material: CD8+ T cells from cultured PBMCs, taken from culture after CMV antigen stimulation. These receptor sequences come from a human donor in good health (CMV status not recorded). Some clones in this sample may be carry-over from other donors' samples.

This clonotype was seen more than once but under ten times. The V call is TRBV7-6, the J call TRBJ2-7; D possibly corresponds to TRBD2 (6 bases). Trimming stripped 2 bases from V and 6 bases from J, with 23 bases between. Germline V lookup: CDR1 SGHVS, CDR2 FNYEAQ. CDR3 length: 17 amino acids. CDR3 nucleotide sequence: TGTGCCAGCAGCTTAAAGGGAGGTCATCCGACCTATGGCGAGCAGTACTTC. The encoded protein is CASSLKGGHPTYGEQYF.

The chain combines TRBV7-9 with TRBJ2-7; D is possibly TRBD2 (6 bases). The CDR3 is 15 amino acids. V was trimmed by 4 bases and J by 1 base, leaving 14 bases between them. CDR1 and CDR2 from the germline V gene are SEHNR and FQNEAQ (reference sequence). The CDR3 nucleotides read TGTGCCAGCAGCTCTCCCCGCGCGGGGTCCTACGAGCAGTACTTC. Translation: CASSSPRAGSYEQYF.

This clonotype was observed many times. The chain combines TRBV4-2 with TRBJ2-6, with a weak D call TRBD1 (5 bases). Between the trimmed V and J ends, which lost 0 bases and 0 bases, there was a span of 6 bases. This CDR3 region has 16 residues. Looked up from germline, CDR1 is LGHNA and CDR2 is YNFKEQ. The CDR3 spells CASSQDQGSGANVLTF. The CDR3 DNA follows: TGTGCCAGCAGCCAAGATCAGGGCTCTGGGGCCAACGTCCTGACTTTC.

This chain joins TRBV10-3 and TRBJ2-3; D may match TRBD1 or TRBD2 (5 bases each). The CDR3 totals 18 residues. Germline CDR1 is ENHRY and CDR2 is SYGVKD. V lost 0 bases and J 2 bases, leaving 18 bases between the germline ends. The CDR3 DNA follows: TGTGCCATCAGTGAGTCGACGGGACGGCCATCGGTCACAGATACGCAGTATTTT. This codes for CAISESTGRPSVTDTQYF.

The J gene is TRBJ2-1, the V gene TRBV19; 7 bases fit TRBD2. The CDR3 consists of 15 residues. V was pared by 6 bases and J by 4 bases, with 9 bases of the junction left unmatched. CDR1 is LNHDA and CDR2 is SQIVND in the germline V gene (reference sequence). CDR3 DNA: TGTGCCAGTAGCCCTAGTGGGGGGGGTTACAATGAGCAGTTCTTC. This codes for CASSPSGGGYNEQFF. The variable domain in full, completed from reference TRBV19 and TRBJ2-1, reads DGGITQSPKYLFRKEGQNVTLSCEQNLNHDAMYWYRQDPGQGLRLIYYSQIVNDFQKGDIAEGYSVSREKKESFPLTVTSAQKNPTAFYLCASSPSGGGYNEQFFGPGTRLTVL.

This clonotype was recorded many times. This chain joins TRBV7-2 and TRBJ1-1; D is unclear. Trimming removed 5 bases at V and 5 bases at J, with 9 bases between. This CDR3 is 12 amino acids long. Germline CDR1 SGHTA, CDR2 FQGNSA. CDR3 loop: CASSLRGTEAFF. In DNA, the CDR3 is TGTGCCAGCAGCCTGCGTGGTACTGAAGCTTTCTTT.

There are a few counts of this clonotype. The chain recombines TRBV4-1 with TRBJ2-3; TRBD2 matches 10 bases. Germline V gives CDR1 MGHRA, CDR2 YSYEKL. The J segment lost 6 bases and the V segment lost 3 bases, leaving 6 bases of the junction unmatched. There are 15 residues in the CDR3. CDR3 sequence reads: CASSQLAGVGDTQYF. In DNA form, the CDR3 reads TGCGCCAGCAGCCAGCTAGCGGGGGTGGGGGATACGCAGTATTTT.

CDR3 in amino acids: CASSLKGRNYEQYF. In DNA form, the CDR3 reads TGTGCCAGCAGTTTAAAGGGCAGAAACTACGAGCAGTACTTC. The rearrangement joins TRBV12-3 or TRBV12-4 to TRBJ2-7; D unclear. The CDR3 consists of 14 residues. Between the trimmed V and J ends, which lost 2 bases and 3 bases, there was a span of 11 bases.

The genes are TRBV7-2 and TRBJ2-7; TRBD1 agrees at 9 bases. V trimming: 4 bases; J trimming: 1 base; junction bases outside the gene matches: 8. CDR1 and CDR2 (germline): SGHTA, FQGNSA. The CDR3 sequence is 16 residues long. The CDR3 coding sequence is TGTGCCAGCAGCTCAAGAACCGGGACAGGGTCCTACGAGCAGTACTTC. This gives the protein CASSSRTGTGSYEQYF. The whole variable domain, filled in from reference TRBV7-2 and TRBJ2-7, reads GAGVSQSPSNKVTEKGKDVELRCDPISGHTALYWYRQSLGQGLEFLIYFQGNSAPDKSGLPSDRFSAERTGGSVSTLTIQRTQQEDSAVYLCASSSRTGTGSYEQYFGPGTRLTVT.

This clonotype was seen ten or more times. This rearrangement joins TRBV28 to TRBJ2-1, with 9 bases lining up with TRBD2. Germline CDR1 reads MDHEN; CDR2 reads SYDVKM. The CDR3 runs 15 residues. V shed 4 bases and J 4 bases; nucleotides not matched to a gene: 5. The CDR3 nucleotides are TGTGCCAGCAGTTCCCCCCTAGCGGGGTACAATGAGCAGTTCTTC. It is translated as CASSSPLAGYNEQFF.

The V gene is TRBV4-1, the J gene TRBJ1-1; 8 bases are a match to TRBD1. The CDR3 spans 16 residues. The trim removed 1 base at V and 0 bases at J, leaving 4 bases unmatched. Germline V gene data show CDR1 as MGHRA and CDR2 as YSYEKL. The CDR3 DNA follows: TGCGCCAGCAGCCAAGCAAGGGACAGGATGAACACTGAAGCTTTCTTT. Protein product: CASSQARDRMNTEAFF.

This clonotype was counted a few times. This sequence joins TRBV12-3 or TRBV12-4 and TRBJ1-5, with 10 bases lining up with TRBD1. The CDR3 length is 12 residues. J lost 8 bases, V lost 6 bases, and 1 base had no gene match. CDR3 in amino acids: CASRTGGKPQHF. The CDR3, as DNA: TGTGCCAGCAGGACAGGGGGCAAGCCCCAGCATTTT.

Ten or more counts support this clonotype. This chain connects TRBV20-1 to TRBJ2-7, with 13 bases lining up with TRBD2. CDR3 length equals 15 residues. The germline gives CDR1 DFQATT, CDR2 SNEGSKA (reference sequence). Trimming cost V 0 bases and J 6 bases; bases outside gene matches: 5. The CDR3, as DNA: TGCAGTGCTAGAGATCTACTAGCGGGGGGGCCCGAGCAGTACTTC. Protein sequence: CSARDLLAGGPEQYF.

In regard to this clonotype: This may stem from a read error, because a much larger clone lies one nucleotide away. The chain combines TRBV27 with TRBJ2-1; D call uncertain. Germline-derived CDR1 and CDR2 are MNHEY and SMNVEV (reference sequence). The CDR3 loop spans 11 amino acids. Between the trimmed V and J ends, which lost 8 bases and 7 bases, there was a span of 9 bases. The CDR3 coding sequence is TGTGCCAGCCGTCTTAGAAATGAGCAGTTCTTC. Translating it yields CASRLRNEQFF.

The chain has TRBV7-2 and TRBJ2-2, with TRBD2 identical over 9 bases. The CDR3 length is 20 residues. V shed 4 bases and J 7 bases; nucleotides not matched to a gene: 22. Germline CDR1 is SGHTA and CDR2 is FQGNSA. CDR3: CASSYGRSTVGGGGDGELFF. The CDR3 DNA reads TGTGCCAGCAGCTATGGCAGGAGTACGGTCGGCGGGGGGGGTGACGGGGAGCTGTTTTTT.

The J gene is TRBJ2-3, the V gene TRBV7-9, with 7 bases that match TRBD1. V was clipped by 4 bases and J by 6 bases; unmatched bases: 4. Germline V gene lookup returns CDR1 SEHNR and CDR2 FQNEAQ (reference sequence). The CDR3 totals 13 residues. CDR3 loop: CASSSGQSDTQYF. CDR3 in DNA: TGTGCCAGCAGCTCGGGACAGTCCGATACGCAGTATTTT.

This clonotype occurred a few times. The genes are TRBV2 and TRBJ2-5; D not certain. Germline values: CDR1 SNHLY, CDR2 FYNNEI. V shed 2 bases and J shed 8 bases, with 6 bases lying between them. This CDR3 spans 11 amino acids. The CDR3 loop reads CASSEKGTQYF. The CDR3 DNA is TGTGCCAGCAGTGAAAAGGGTACCCAGTACTTC.

This clonotype has a count of ten or more. The J gene is TRBJ1-1, the V gene TRBV6-5, with D possibly being TRBD1 (6 bases). Germline V gene lookup returns CDR1 MNHEY and CDR2 SVGAGI. The V gene lost 2 bases and the J gene lost 1 base, with 8 bases spanning the gap. There are 14 residues in the CDR3. CDR3 loop: CASSYRRGNTEAFF. The DNA for the CDR3 is TGTGCCAGCAGTTACCGCAGGGGGAACACTGAAGCTTTCTTT.

This clonotype was counted a few times. The chain is built from TRBV7-2 and TRBJ2-7; either TRBD1 or TRBD2 may supply D (6 bases each). V lost 5 bases to trimming and J lost 0 bases, with 17 bases between them. Germline V lookup: CDR1 SGHTA, CDR2 FQGNSA. The CDR3 runs 16 residues. CDR3 residues: CASSPYLGGYSYEQYF. The DNA of the CDR3 is TGTGCCAGCAGCCCCTACCTCGGGGGCTACTCCTACGAGCAGTACTTC.

This chain uses TRBV7-2 with TRBJ1-1; D unresolved. This CDR3 region has 15 residues. Germline CDR1 SGHTA, CDR2 FQGNSA. V dropped 0 bases and J dropped 3 bases, with 11 bases sitting between them. The CDR3 DNA follows: TGTGCCAGCAGCTTAGCGAGGGCGTCCTACACTGAAGCTTTCTTT. Its translation is CASSLARASYTEAFF. Supplemented by reference TRBV7-2 and TRBJ1-1, the full variable domain reads GAGVSQSPSNKVTEKGKDVELRCDPISGHTALYWYRQSLGQGLEFLIYFQGNSAPDKSGLPSDRFSAERTGGSVSTLTIQRTQQEDSAVYLCASSLARASYTEAFFGQGTRLTVV.

V and J are TRBV7-8 and TRBJ2-1, with D possibly being TRBD2 (5 bases). Trimming removed 5 bases at V and 8 bases at J, with 19 bases between. Germline CDR1 SGHVS, CDR2 FQNEAQ. CDR3 length: 15 residues. The CDR3 loop reads CASSPPGFTGDEQFF. Here the CDR3 DNA reads TGTGCCAGCAGCCCCCCGGGGTTTACGGGCGATGAGCAGTTCTTC.

Details on this clonotype: This may come from a read error, since a much larger clone is one base off. V is TRBV4-3 and J is TRBJ1-3; 7 positions match TRBD1. Germline CDR1 is LGHNA and CDR2 is YSLEER. The CDR3 covers 15 residues. Losses at the gene ends were 1 base for V and 8 bases for J; bases not matched to a gene: 8. The CDR3 DNA reads TGCGCCAGCAGCCAAGCTCCCGACAGGGTAGACACCATATATTTT. Amino acid sequence: CASSQAPDRVDTIYF.

The chain links TRBV5-6 to TRBJ1-1, with D perhaps TRBD1 (6 bases). Germline lookup yields CDR1 SGHDT and CDR2 YYEEEE. The CDR3 is 14 amino acids. V was clipped by 4 bases and J by 5 bases, with 15 bases between them. CDR3 coding DNA: TGTGCCAGCAGCCCAGTCGAGGGGGGGACTGAAGCTTTCTTT. Its protein is CASSPVEGGTEAFF.

The chain combines TRBV12-3 or TRBV12-4 with TRBJ2-7; D might be TRBD1 (6 bases). V was cut by 6 bases and J by 3 bases, with 15 bases left in between. The CDR3 sequence is 14 residues long. CDR3 residues: CASSGRYRDYEQYF. In DNA, the CDR3 is TGTGCCAGCAGCGGTAGGTACAGGGACTACGAGCAGTACTTC.